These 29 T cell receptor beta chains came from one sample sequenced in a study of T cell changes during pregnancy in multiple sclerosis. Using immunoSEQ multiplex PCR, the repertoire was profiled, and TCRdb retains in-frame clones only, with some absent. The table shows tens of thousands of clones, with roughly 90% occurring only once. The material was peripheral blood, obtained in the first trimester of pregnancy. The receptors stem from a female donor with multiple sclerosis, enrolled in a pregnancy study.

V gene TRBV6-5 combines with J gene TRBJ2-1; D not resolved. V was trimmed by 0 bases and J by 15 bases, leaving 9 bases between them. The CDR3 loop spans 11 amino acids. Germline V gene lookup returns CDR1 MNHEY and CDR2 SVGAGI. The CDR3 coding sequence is TGTGCCAGCAGTTACTCGGGCAGTCGGTTCTTC. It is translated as CASSYSGSRFF.

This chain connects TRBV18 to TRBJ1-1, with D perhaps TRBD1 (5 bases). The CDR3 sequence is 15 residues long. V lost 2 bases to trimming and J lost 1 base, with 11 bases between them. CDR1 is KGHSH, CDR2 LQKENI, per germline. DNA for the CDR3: TGTGCCAGCTCACCAACTAAGCAGGGGAACACTGAAGCTTTCTTT. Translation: CASSPTKQGNTEAFF.

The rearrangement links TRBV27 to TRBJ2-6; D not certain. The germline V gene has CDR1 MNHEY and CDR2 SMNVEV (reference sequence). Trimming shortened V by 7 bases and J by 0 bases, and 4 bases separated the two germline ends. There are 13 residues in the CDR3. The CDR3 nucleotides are TGTGCCAGCACCTACTCTGGGGCCAACGTCCTGACTTTC. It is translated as CASTYSGANVLTF.

CDR3 bases: TGTGCCAGCAGTTACCGTCGGTACTCCCAGAACACCGGGGAGCTGTTTTTT. Translating it yields CASSYRRYSQNTGELFF. The chain combines TRBV6-7 with TRBJ2-2, with unresolved D. TRBV6-7 is known as an ORF, though its function is uncertain. The ends were cut back, 2 bases at V and 1 base at J, with 14 bases in the middle. This CDR3 has 17 amino acids.

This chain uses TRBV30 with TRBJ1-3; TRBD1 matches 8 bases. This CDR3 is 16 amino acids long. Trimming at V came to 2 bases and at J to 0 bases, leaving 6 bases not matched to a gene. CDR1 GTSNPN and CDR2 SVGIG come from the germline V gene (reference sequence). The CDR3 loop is CAWSPRQGSSGNTIYF. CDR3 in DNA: TGTGCCTGGAGTCCTCGACAGGGGAGCTCTGGAAACACCATATATTTT.

CDR3 region: CASSLVVGSSYEQYF. CDR3 bases: TGCGCCAGCAGCTTGGTGGTTGGGAGCTCTTACGAGCAGTACTTC. V usage is TRBV5-1 and J usage is TRBJ2-7; the D gene is possibly TRBD2 (5 bases). Germline V gene sequence: CDR1 SGHRS, CDR2 YFSETQ. V was pared by 0 bases and J by 4 bases, with 14 bases between. The CDR3 spans 15 residues.

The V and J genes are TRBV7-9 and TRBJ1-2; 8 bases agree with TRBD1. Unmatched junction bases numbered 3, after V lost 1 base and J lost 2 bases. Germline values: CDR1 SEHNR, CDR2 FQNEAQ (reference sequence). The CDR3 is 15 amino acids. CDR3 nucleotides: TGTGCCAGCAGCTTAGGGGACAGGAGAAACTATGGCTACACCTTC. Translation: CASSLGDRRNYGYTF.

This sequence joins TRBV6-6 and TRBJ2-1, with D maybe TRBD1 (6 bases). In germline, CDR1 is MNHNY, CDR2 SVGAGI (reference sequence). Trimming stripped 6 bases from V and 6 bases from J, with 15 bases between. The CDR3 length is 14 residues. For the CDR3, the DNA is TGTGCCAGCAGCCCCAGGGGCGGCTTCAATGAGCAGTTCTTC. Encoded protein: CASSPRGGFNEQFF.

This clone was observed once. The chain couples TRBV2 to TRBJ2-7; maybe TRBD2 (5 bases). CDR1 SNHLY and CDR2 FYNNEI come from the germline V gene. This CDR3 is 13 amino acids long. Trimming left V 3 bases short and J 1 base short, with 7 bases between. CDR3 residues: CASSEEVSYEQYF. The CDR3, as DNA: TGTGCCAGCAGTGAGGAGGTGTCCTACGAGCAGTACTTC.

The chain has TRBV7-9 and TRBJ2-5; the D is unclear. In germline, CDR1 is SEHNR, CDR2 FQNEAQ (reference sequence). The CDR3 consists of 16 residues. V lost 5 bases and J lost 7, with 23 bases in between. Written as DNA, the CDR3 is TGTGCCAGCAGCCCCCTCCGGCGACTCGAGAACGGGACCCAGTACTTC. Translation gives CASSPLRRLENGTQYF. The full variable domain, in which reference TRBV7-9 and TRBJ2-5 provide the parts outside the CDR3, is DTGVSQNPRHKITKRGQNVTFRCDPISEHNRLYWYRQTLGQGPEFLTYFQNEAQLEKSRLLSDRFSAERPKGSFSTLEIQRTEQGDSAMYLCASSPLRRLENGTQYFGPGTRLLVL.

This CDR3 is CASSQDRGGYSDSYEQYF. CDR3 bases: TGCGCCAGCAGCCAAGATCGGGGTGGTTACTCGGACTCCTACGAGCAGTACTTC. This sequence joins TRBV4-1 and TRBJ2-7; D is possibly TRBD2 (5 bases). The ends were cut back, 0 bases at V and 0 bases at J, with 18 bases in the middle. Germline assignment: CDR1 MGHRA and CDR2 YSYEKL. The CDR3 runs to 18 residues.

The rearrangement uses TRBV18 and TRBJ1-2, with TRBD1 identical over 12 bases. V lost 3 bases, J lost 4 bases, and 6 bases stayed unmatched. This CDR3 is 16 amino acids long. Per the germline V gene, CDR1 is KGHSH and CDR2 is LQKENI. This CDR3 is CASSPPGQGASYGYTF. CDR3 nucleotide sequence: TGTGCCAGCTCACCTCCGGGACAGGGGGCGAGCTATGGCTACACCTTC.

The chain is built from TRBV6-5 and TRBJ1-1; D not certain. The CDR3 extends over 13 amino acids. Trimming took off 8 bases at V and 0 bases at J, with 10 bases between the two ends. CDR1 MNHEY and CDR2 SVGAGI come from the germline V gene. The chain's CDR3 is CASWAAMNTEAFF. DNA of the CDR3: TGTGCCAGCTGGGCCGCGATGAACACTGAAGCTTTCTTT.

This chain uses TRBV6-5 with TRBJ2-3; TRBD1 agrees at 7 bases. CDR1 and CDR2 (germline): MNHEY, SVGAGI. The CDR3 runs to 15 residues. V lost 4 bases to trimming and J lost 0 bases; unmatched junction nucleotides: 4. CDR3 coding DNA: TGTGCCAGCAGTTTACAGGGGCCTAGCACAGATACGCAGTATTTT. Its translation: CASSLQGPSTDTQYF.

The chain's CDR3 is CASSEGTPSYGYTF. The CDR3 nucleotides are TGTGCCAGCAGTGAAGGGACTCCTTCCTATGGCTACACCTTC. This sequence joins TRBV2 and TRBJ1-2; D is uncertain. CDR1 is SNHLY and CDR2 is FYNNEI in the germline V gene. V was clipped by 1 base and J by 4 bases, with 10 bases between them. The CDR3 runs 14 residues.

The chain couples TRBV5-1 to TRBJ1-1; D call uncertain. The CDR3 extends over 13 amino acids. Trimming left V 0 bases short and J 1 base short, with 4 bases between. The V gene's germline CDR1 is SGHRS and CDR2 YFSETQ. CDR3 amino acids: CASSLEQNTEAFF. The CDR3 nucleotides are TGCGCCAGCAGCTTGGAGCAGAACACTGAAGCTTTCTTT.

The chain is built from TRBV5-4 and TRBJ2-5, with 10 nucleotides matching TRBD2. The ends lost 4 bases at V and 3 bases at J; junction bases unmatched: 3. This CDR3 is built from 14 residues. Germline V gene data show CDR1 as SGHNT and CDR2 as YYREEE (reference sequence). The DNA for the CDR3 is TGTGCCAGCAGCGCAGGACTAGCGGAAGAGACCCAGTACTTC. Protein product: CASSAGLAEETQYF. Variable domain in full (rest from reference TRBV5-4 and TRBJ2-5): ETGVTQSPTHLIKTRGQQVTLRCSSQSGHNTVSWYQQALGQGPQFIFQYYREEENGRGNFPPRFSGLQFPNYSSELNVNALELDDSALYLCASSAGLAEETQYFGPGTRLLVL.

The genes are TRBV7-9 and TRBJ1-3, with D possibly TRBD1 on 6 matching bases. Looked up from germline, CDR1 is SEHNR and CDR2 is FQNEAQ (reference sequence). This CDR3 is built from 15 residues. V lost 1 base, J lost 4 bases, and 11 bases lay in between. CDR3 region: CASSLDGTLGNTIYF. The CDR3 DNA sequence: TGTGCCAGCAGCTTAGATGGGACACTCGGAAACACCATATATTTT.

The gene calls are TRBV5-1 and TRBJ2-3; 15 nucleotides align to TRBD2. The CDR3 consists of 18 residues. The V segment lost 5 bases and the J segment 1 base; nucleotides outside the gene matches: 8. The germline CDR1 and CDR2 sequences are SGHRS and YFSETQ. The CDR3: CASSFGLAGGRRTDTQYF. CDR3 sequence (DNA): TGCGCCAGCAGTTTCGGACTAGCGGGAGGGCGACGCACAGATACGCAGTATTTT.

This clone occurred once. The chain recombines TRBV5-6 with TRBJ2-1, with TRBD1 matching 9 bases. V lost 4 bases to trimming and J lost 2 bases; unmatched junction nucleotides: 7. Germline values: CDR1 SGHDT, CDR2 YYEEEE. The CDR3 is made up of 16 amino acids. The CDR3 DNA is TGTGCCAGCAGCCTTTGGACAGGGGCTACCTACAATGAGCAGTTCTTC. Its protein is CASSLWTGATYNEQFF.

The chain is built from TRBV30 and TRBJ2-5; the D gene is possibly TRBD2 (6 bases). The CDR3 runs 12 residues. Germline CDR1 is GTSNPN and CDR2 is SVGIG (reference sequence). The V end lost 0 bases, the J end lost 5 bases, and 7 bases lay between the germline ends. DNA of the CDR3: TGTGCCTGGAGTGTCCGGGGGGAGACCCAGTACTTC. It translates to CAWSVRGETQYF.

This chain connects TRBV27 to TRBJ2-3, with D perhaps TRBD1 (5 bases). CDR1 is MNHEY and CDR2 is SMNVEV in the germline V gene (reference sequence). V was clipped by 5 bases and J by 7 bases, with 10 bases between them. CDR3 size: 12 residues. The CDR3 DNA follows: TGTGCCAGCAGTCCTGACAGCTATACGCAGTATTTT. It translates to CASSPDSYTQYF.

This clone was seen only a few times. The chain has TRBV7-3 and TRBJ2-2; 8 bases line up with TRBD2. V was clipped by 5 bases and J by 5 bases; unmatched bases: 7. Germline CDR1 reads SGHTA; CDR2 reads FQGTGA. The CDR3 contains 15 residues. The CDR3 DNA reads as TGTGCCAGCAGCCGGGAGGGCGGGGGGACCGGGGAGCTGTTTTTT. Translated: CASSREGGGTGELFF.

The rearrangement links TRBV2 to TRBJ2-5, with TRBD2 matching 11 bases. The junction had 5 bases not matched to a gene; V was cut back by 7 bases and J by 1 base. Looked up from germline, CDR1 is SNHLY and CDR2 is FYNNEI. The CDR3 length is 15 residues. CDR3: CASTGLAGFQETQYF. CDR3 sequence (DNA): TGTGCCAGCACCGGACTAGCGGGCTTCCAAGAGACCCAGTACTTC.

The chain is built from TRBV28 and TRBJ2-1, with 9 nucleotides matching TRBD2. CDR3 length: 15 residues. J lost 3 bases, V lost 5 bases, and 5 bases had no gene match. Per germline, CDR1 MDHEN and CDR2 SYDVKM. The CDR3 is CASSPGLAVYNEQFF. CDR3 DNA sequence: TGTGCCAGCAGTCCGGGACTAGCAGTCTACAATGAGCAGTTCTTC.

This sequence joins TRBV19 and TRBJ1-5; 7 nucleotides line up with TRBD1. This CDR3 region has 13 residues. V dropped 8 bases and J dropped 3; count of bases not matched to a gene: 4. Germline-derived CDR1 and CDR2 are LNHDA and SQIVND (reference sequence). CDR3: CASGDSYNQPQHF. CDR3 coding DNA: TGTGCCAGTGGGGACAGTTACAATCAGCCCCAGCATTTT.

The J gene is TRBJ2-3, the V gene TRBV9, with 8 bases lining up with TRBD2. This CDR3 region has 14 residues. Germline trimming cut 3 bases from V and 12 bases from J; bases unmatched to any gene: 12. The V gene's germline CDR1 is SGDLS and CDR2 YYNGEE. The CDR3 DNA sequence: TGTGCCAGCAGCGGGGATACTAGCGGCCTACCCCAGTATTTT. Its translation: CASSGDTSGLPQYF.

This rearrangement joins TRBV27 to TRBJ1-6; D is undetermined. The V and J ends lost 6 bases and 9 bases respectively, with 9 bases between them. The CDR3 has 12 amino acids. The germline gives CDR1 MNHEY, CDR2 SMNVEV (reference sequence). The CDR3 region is CASSALGSPLHF. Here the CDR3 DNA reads TGTGCCAGCAGCGCCCTAGGTTCACCCCTCCACTTT.

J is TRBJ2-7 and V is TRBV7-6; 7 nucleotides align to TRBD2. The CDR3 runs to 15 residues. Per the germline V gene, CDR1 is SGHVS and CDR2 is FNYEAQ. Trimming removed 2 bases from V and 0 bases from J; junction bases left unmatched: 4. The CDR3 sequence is CASSLLAESSYEQYF. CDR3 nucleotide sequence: TGTGCCAGCAGCTTACTAGCGGAAAGCTCCTACGAGCAGTACTTC.